The 9 T cell receptor beta chains reported below all come from one sample, sequenced in a study of regulatory T cells in long-lasting Graves disease. Time point noted: persistent/refractory GD, antithyroid drugs over 5 years with positive TRAb. PBMC RNA was the source of the TCR library. TCR beta libraries were built with iRepertoire HTBI primers and Arm-PCR of CDR3 regions. TCRdb used MiXCR to reprocess the multiplex PCR reads, holding one entry per CDR3 protein. The data hold a few hundred thousand distinct CDR3 sequences, with 22% observed a single time. The sequencing used peripheral blood mononuclear cells (PBMCs), collected when the disease was refractory, from a patient treated with antithyroid drugs. The origin of the receptors is a female donor with Graves disease.

J is TRBJ1-3 and V is TRBV20-1; D not resolved. Germline lookup yields CDR1 DFQATT and CDR2 SNEGSKA (reference sequence). V lost 5 bases, J lost 16 bases, and 21 bases lay in between. The CDR3 runs to 12 residues. Here the CDR3 DNA reads TGCAGTGCTCAATTAATCAACAAGTCCCCGTATTTT. This codes for CSAQLINKSPYF.

The V and J genes are TRBV18 and TRBJ1-4; TRBD1 matches 8 bases. This CDR3 is 15 amino acids long. The germline V gene has CDR1 KGHSH and CDR2 LQKENI. V gave up 5 bases and J gave up 7 bases; unmatched junction bases: 9. In DNA, the CDR3 is TGTGCCAGCTCATCCGGACAGGGCCGAGGTGAAAAACTGTTTTTT. As protein: CASSSGQGRGEKLFF.

The chain combines TRBV6-2 or TRBV6-3 with TRBJ2-1, with no clear D. Trimming pared 3 bases from V and 0 bases from J, leaving 9 bases between. Germline CDR1 MNHEY, CDR2 SVGEGT. The CDR3 totals 15 residues. The CDR3 region is CASSYTESSYNEQFF. In nucleotides, the CDR3 is TGTGCCAGCAGTTATACGGAAAGCTCCTACAATGAGCAGTTCTTC.

This sequence joins TRBV29-1 and TRBJ2-1; TRBD2 matches at 9 bases. Germline V lookup: CDR1 SQVTM, CDR2 ANQGSEA. V gave up 4 bases and J gave up 6 bases; unmatched junction bases: 4. The CDR3 contains 13 residues. CDR3 nucleotide sequence: TGCAGCGTTGGGGCGGGGGGGCCCAATGAGCAGTTCTTC. It encodes CSVGAGGPNEQFF.

This clonotype was seen many times. The chain employs TRBV7-3 and TRBJ2-2; 7 bases fit TRBD1. Germline CDR1 reads SGHTA; CDR2 reads FQGTGA. The junction had 11 bases not matched to a gene; V was cut back by 4 bases and J by 3 bases. The length of the CDR3 is 17 residues. The CDR3 DNA reads TGTGCCAGCAGCTCCACTGGACAGGACGGGGACACCGGGGAGCTGTTTTTT. It yields the protein CASSSTGQDGDTGELFF.

This clonotype was counted between two and nine times. This chain connects TRBV7-6 to TRBJ2-3; D is uncertain. This CDR3 comprises 11 residues. In germline, CDR1 is SGHVS, CDR2 FNYEAQ. The V end lost 6 bases, the J end lost 6 bases, and 7 bases lay between the germline ends. CDR3 loop: CASSPADTQYF. CDR3 nucleotide sequence: TGTGCCAGCAGTCCGGCCGATACGCAGTATTTT.

This clonotype was observed many times. The gene calls are TRBV24-1 and TRBJ2-1; D remains unclear. V was cut by 3 bases and J by 9 bases, with 11 bases left in between. The CDR3 has 13 amino acids. Per germline, CDR1 KGHDR and CDR2 SFDVKD. The CDR3 loop reads CATSDARRGEQFF. CDR3 DNA sequence: TGTGCCACCAGTGATGCCCGGCGTGGTGAGCAGTTCTTC.

This clonotype turned up a few times. This chain links TRBV20-1 with TRBJ2-1; a possible D gene is TRBD1 (6 bases). The CDR3 totals 12 residues. Trimming shortened V by 5 bases and J by 5 bases, and 10 bases separated the two germline ends. The germline V gene has CDR1 DFQATT and CDR2 SNEGSKA (reference sequence). The CDR3 here is CSAESGDNEQFF. DNA for the CDR3: TGCAGTGCTGAATCAGGGGACAATGAGCAGTTCTTC.

In this sample, this clonotype turned up many times. J is TRBJ1-1 and V is TRBV7-2; the D is unclear. The CDR3 is 12 amino acids. Trimming pared 3 bases from V and 5 bases from J, leaving 7 bases between. Germline V gene lookup returns CDR1 SGHTA and CDR2 FQGNSA. Here the CDR3 reads CASSFQETEAFF. In DNA, the CDR3 is TGTGCCAGCAGCTTTCAGGAGACTGAAGCTTTCTTT. Complete variable domain (other parts from reference TRBV7-2 and TRBJ1-1): GAGVSQSPSNKVTEKGKDVELRCDPISGHTALYWYRQSLGQGLEFLIYFQGNSAPDKSGLPSDRFSAERTGGSVSTLTIQRTQQEDSAVYLCASSFQETEAFFGQGTRLTVV.